This T cell receptor beta chain was sequenced in a study of T cell responses to AZD1222 COVID-19 vaccine. TCRdb's table, derived via immunoSEQ multiplex PCR, lists solely in-frame clones and lacks some. The sample lists about 79,000 clones, 80% occurring once. CDR3 length: 16 amino acids. Germline CDR1 is MNHEY and CDR2 is SVGAGI. V lost 2 bases to trimming and J lost 2 bases, with 10 bases between them. This specimen was peripheral blood, taken on day 0 of AZD1222 vaccination. The sequence was collected from an adult in good health. The chain recombines TRBV6-5 with TRBJ1-6; maybe TRBD1 (6 bases). The CDR3 sequence: CASSYTDSPYNSPLHF. In DNA, the CDR3 is TGTGCCAGCAGTTACACGGACAGCCCCTATAATTCACCCCTCCACTTT.